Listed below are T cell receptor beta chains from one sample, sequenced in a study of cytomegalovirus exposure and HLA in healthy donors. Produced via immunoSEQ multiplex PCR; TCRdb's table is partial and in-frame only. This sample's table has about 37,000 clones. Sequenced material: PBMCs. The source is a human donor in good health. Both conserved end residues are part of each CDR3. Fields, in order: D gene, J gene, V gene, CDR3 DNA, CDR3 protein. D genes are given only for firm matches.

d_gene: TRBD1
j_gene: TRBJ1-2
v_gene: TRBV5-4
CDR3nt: TGTGCCAGCAGCCGGGGGACAGGCCCAGGGAGCTATGGCTACACCTTC
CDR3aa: CASSRGTGPGSYGYTF

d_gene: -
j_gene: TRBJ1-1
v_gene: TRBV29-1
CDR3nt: TGCAGCGTCGAGCGCAACACTGAAGCTTTCTTT
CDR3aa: CSVERNTEAFF

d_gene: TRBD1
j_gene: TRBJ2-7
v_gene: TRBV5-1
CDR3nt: TGCGCCAGTCGGGGGACAGGGCCCTCCTACGAGCAGTACTTC
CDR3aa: CASRGTGPSYEQYF

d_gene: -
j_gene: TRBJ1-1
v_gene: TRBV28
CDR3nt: TGTGCCTCCGAGGAGGGCACTGAAGCTTTCTTT
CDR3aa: CASEEGTEAFF

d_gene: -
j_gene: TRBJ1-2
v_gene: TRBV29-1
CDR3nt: TGCAGCGTTGAGGGCAGGGTTTACTCAACTAACTATGGCTACACCTTC
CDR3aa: CSVEGRVYSTNYGYTF

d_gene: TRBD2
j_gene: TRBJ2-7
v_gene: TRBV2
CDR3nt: TGTGCCAGCATGGCAGTAGCGGGGGCCTACGAGCAGTACTTC
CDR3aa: CASMAVAGAYEQYF

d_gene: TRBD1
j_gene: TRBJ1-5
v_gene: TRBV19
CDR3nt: TGTGCCAGTAGTATCATACAGGGGTTTCAGCCCCAGCATTTT
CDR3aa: CASSIIQGFQPQHF

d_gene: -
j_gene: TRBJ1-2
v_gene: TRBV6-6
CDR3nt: TGTGCCAGCAGTTACTCGCCAGGGGCCTATGGCTACACCTTC
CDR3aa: CASSYSPGAYGYTF

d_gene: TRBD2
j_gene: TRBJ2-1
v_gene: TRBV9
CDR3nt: TGTGCCAGCAGCCCCAGAGCTAGCGGGGGGGTAAATGAGCAGTTCTTC
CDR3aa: CASSPRASGGVNEQFF

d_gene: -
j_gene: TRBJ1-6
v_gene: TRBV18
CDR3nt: TGTGCCAGCTCACCAGGGGAGGGTTCACCCCTCCACTTT
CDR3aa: CASSPGEGSPLHF

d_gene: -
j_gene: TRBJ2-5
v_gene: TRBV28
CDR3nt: TGTGCCAGCAGTTTTCAGGGGTTCGGAGAGACCCAGTACTTC
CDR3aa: CASSFQGFGETQYF

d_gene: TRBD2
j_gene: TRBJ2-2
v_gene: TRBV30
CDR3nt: TGTGCCTGGAGTAGGCGAGCGGGGGGATTTGGGGGGGACACCGGGGAGCTGTTTTTT
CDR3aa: CAWSRRAGGFGGDTGELFF

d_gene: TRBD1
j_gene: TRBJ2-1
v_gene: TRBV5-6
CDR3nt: TGTGCCAGCAGCCTACCGGGACAGGGGGTTTACAATGAGCAGTTCTTC
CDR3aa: CASSLPGQGVYNEQFF

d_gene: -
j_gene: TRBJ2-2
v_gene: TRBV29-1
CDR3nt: TGCAGCGCCGAGGGAAAAGTCACCGGGGAGCTGTTTTTT
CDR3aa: CSAEGKVTGELFF

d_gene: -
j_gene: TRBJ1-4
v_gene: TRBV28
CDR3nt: TGTGCCAGCAGCAGGGGAGGGGCGCCCGAAAAACTGTTTTTT
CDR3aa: CASSRGGAPEKLFF

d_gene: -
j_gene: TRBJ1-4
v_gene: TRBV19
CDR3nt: TGTGCCAGTACTTCCCGCGGCAGCGGTGAAAAACTGTTTTTT
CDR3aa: CASTSRGSGEKLFF

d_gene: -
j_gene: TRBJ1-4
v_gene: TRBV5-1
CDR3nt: TGCGCCAGCAGCCGGTTCGACAGAACCTATAATGAAAAACTGTTTTTT
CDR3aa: CASSRFDRTYNEKLFF

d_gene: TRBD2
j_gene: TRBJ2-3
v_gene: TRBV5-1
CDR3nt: TGCGCCAGCAGCTTGGCGGGGAGGGGTCCAGATACGCAGTATTTT
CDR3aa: CASSLAGRGPDTQYF

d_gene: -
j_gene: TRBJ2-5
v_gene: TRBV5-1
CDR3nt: TGCGCCAGCAGCATTCAGGGGTATTCGGGAGAGACCCAGTACTTC
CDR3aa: CASSIQGYSGETQYF

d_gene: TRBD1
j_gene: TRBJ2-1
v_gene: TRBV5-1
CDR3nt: TGCGCCAGCAGCTCCCAAACGGGACAGTCTCTGTTCTTC
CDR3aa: CASSSQTGQSLFF

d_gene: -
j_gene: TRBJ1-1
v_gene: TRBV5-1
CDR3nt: TGCGCCAGCAGCAGGGGACAAGTATCGAACACTGAAGCTTTCTTT
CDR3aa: CASSRGQVSNTEAFF

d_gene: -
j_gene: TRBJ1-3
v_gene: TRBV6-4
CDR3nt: TGTGCCAGCAGTCTTCCCGGGGGGCGAGGAAACACCATATATTTT
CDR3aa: CASSLPGGRGNTIYF